The clone carrying this T cell receptor beta chain was detected a few times. Its matching antigen is unknown. Germline values: CDR1 SGHTA, CDR2 FQGNSA. Trimming at V came to 5 bases and at J to 1 base, leaving 11 bases not matched to a gene. The CDR3 has 18 amino acids. The PCR was carried out with 60 Vbeta primers and 13 Jbeta primers. Authors' data handling: Around 80 million unique TCR beta chains, roughly 11 million of them shared, were counted by a later analysis. Sequencing was performed with immunoSEQ multiplex PCR; in TCRdb, only in-frame clones are kept and a portion is missing. V and J calls and clone size are as listed in that table; D and trimming were resolved from the DNA. Found here are roughly 54,000 clones, about 80% of them singletons; the top ten hold roughly 3.1%. The sample is drawn from a study of cytomegalovirus exposure and HLA in healthy donors. Whole-study context: Genetic ancestry analysis placed around four fifths of the 398 donors that were genotyped in the Caucasian-associated cluster.

Study results and caveats: Most observed TCR sequences were rare, whereas some public TCRs were detected in many donors.

Sequencing used PBMCs. This rearrangement joins TRBV7-2 to TRBJ2-1, with 10 positions matching TRBD2. The clonotype originates from a man aged 45-65 years in good health and CMV-seronegative. CDR3 sequence reads: CASSTPWASGGSYNEQFF. The CDR3 bases are TGTGCCAGCAGCACCCCTTGGGCTAGCGGGGGATCCTACAATGAGCAGTTCTTC.